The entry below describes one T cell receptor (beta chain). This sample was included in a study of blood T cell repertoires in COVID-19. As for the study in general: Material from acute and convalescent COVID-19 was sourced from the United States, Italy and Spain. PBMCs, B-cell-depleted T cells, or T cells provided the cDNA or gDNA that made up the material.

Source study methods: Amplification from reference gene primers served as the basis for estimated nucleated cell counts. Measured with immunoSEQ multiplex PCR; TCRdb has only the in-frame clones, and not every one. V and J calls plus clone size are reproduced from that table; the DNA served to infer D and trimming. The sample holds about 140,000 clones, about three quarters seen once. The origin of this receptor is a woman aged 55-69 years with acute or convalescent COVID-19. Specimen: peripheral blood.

CDR3 protein: CASSRAGSLPGGANPTEAFF. CDR3 DNA sequence: TGTGCCAGCAGCCGAGCGGGGTCCCTTCCAGGGGGCGCGAATCCCACTGAAGCTTTCTTT. This chain uses TRBV5-5 with TRBJ1-1; 8 positions match TRBD1. The germline gives CDR1 SGHKS, CDR2 YYEKEE (reference sequence). Trimming cost V 4 bases and J 4 bases; bases outside gene matches: 24. This CDR3 has 20 amino acids.